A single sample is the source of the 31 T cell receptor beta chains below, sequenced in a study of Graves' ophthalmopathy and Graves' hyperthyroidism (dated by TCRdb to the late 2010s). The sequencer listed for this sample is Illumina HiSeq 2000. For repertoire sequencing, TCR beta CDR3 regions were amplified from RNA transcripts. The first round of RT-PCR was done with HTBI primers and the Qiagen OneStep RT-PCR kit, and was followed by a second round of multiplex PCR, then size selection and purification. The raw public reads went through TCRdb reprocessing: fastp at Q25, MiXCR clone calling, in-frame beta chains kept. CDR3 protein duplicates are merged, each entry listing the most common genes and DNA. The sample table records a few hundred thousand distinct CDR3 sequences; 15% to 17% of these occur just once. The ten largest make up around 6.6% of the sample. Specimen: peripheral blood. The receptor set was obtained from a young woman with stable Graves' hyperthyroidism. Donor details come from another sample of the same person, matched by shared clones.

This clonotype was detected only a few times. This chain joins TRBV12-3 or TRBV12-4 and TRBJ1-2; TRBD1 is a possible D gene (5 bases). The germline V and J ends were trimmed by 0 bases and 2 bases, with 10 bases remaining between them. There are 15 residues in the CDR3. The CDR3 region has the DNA TGTGCCAGCAGTTTAGCTAGGGGTTTCAACTATGGCTACACCTTC. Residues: CASSLARGFNYGYTF.

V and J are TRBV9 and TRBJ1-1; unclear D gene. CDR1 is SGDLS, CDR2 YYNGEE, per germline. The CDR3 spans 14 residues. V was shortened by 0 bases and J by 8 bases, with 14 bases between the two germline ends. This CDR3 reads CASSVGSHGGEAFF. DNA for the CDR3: TGTGCCAGCAGCGTAGGTTCCCACGGAGGGGAAGCTTTCTTT.

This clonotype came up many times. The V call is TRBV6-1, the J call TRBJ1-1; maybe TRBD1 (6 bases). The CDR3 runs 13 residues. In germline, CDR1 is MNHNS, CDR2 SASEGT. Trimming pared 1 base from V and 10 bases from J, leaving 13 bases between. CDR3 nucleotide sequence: TGTGCCAGCAGTGAAGTCCGTGGACAGAGAGCTTTCTTT. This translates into CASSEVRGQRAFF.

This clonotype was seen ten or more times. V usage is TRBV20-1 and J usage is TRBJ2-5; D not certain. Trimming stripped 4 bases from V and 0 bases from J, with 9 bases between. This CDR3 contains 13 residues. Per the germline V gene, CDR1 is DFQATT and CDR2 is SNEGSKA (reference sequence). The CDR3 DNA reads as TGCAGTGCTACCGGCGGCTACCAAGAGACCCAGTACTTC. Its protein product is CSATGGYQETQYF.

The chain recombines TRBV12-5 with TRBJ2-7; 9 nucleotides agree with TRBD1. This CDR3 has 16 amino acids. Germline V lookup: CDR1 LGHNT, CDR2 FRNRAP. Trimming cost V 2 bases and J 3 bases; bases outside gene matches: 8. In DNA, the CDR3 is TGTGCTAGTGGTTTGCCCCGGACAGGGGAATGCTACGAGCAGTACTTC. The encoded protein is CASGLPRTGECYEQYF.

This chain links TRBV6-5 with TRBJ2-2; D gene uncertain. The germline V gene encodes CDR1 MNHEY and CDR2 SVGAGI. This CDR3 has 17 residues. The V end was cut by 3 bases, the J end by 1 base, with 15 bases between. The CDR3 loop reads CASSYRKHGLNTGELFF. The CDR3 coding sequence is TGTGCCAGCAGTTATCGGAAACACGGGTTGAACACCGGGGAGCTGTTTTTT.

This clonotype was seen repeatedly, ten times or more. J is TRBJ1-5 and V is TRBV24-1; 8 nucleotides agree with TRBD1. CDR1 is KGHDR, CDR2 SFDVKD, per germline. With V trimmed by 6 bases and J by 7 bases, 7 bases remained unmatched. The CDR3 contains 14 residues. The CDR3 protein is CATSRDRGDQPQHF. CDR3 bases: TGTGCCACCAGTCGCGACAGGGGAGACCAGCCCCAGCATTTT.

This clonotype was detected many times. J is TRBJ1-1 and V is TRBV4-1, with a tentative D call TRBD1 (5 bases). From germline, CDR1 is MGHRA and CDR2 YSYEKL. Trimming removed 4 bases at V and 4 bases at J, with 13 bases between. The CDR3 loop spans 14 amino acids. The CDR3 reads CASSRLGVGTEAFF. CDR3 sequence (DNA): TGCGCCAGCAGCCGCCTGGGGGTGGGCACTGAAGCTTTCTTT.

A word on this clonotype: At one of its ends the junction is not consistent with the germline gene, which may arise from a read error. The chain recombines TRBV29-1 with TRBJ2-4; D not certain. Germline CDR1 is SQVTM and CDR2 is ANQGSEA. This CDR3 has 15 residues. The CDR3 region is CSVTNPLVDKNIKYF. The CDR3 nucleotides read TGCAGCGTAACAAACCCTCTGGTAGACAAAAACATTAAGTACTTC.

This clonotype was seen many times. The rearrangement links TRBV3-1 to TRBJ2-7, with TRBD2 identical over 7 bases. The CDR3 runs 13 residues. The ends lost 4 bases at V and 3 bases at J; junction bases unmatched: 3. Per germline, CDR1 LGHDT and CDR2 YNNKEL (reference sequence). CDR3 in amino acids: CASSLRGGYEQYF. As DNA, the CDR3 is TGTGCCAGCAGCCTCCGCGGGGGCTACGAGCAGTACTTC.

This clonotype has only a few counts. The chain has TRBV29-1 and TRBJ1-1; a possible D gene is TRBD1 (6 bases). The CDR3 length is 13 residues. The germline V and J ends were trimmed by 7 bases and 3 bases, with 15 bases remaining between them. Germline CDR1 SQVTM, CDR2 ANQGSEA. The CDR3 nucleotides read TGCAGCGCTACGGAAAGGGGGGACACTGAAGCTTTCTTT. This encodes CSATERGDTEAFF.

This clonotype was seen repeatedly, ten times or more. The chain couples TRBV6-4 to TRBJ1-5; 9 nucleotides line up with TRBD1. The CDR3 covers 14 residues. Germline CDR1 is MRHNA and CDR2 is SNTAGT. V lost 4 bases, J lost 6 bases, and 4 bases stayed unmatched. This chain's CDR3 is CASSVTGGLQPQHF. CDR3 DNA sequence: TGTGCCAGCAGTGTTACAGGGGGCCTTCAGCCCCAGCATTTT.

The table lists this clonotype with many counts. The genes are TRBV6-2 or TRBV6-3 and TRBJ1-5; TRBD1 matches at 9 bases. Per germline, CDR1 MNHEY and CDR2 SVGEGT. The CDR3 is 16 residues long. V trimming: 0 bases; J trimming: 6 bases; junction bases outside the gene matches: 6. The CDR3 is CASSYSSGTGSQPQHF. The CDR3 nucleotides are TGTGCCAGCAGTTACTCGTCAGGGACAGGGAGTCAGCCCCAGCATTTT.

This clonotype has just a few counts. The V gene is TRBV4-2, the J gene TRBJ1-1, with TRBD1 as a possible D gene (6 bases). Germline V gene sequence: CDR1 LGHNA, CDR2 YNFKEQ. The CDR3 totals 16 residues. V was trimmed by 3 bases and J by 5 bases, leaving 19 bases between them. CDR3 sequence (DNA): TGTGCCAGCAGCCAGACTACCGTATTCAGGGGAACTGAAGCTTTCTTT. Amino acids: CASSQTTVFRGTEAFF.

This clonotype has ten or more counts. In nucleotides, the CDR3 is TGTGCCAGCAGTGCTGACATGGGCCAGGATCAGCCCCAGCATTTT. This gives the protein CASSADMGQDQPQHF. The chain joins TRBV2 to TRBJ1-5; D is undetermined. Germline CDR1 SNHLY, CDR2 FYNNEI. The CDR3 totals 15 residues. V lost 4 bases to trimming and J lost 5 bases, with 15 bases between them.

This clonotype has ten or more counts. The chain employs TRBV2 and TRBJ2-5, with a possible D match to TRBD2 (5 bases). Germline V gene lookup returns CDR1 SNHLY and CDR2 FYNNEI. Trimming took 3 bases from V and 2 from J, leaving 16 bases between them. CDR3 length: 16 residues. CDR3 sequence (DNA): TGTGCCAGCAGTGAGTTAGGACTTGGGAGACAAGAGACCCAGTACTTC. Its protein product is CASSELGLGRQETQYF.

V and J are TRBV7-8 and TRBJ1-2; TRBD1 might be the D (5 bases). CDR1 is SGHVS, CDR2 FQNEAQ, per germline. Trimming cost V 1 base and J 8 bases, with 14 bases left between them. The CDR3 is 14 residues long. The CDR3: CASSLGAGMEGYTF. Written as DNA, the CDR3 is TGTGCCAGCAGCTTAGGGGCAGGGATGGAAGGCTACACCTTC.

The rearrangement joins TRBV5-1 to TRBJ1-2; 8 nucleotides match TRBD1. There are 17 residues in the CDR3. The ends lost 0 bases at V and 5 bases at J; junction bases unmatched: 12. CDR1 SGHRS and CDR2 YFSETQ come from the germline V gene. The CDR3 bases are TGCGCCAGCAGCTTGGACGGGTCGGACAGGGTCGATTATGGCTACACCTTC. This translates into CASSLDGSDRVDYGYTF.

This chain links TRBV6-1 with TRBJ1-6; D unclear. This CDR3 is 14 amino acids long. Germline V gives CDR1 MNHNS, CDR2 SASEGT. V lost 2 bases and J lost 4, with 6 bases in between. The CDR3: CASSELRYNSPLHF. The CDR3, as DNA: TGTGCCAGCAGTGAATTGCGGTATAATTCACCCCTCCACTTT.

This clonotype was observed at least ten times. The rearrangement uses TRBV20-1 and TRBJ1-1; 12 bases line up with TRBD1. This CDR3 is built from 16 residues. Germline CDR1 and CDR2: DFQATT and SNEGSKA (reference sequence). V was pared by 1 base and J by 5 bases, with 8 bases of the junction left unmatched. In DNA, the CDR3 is TGCAGTGCTAGAGTTTGGGACAGGGGGCTTGGGACTGAAGCTTTCTTT. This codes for CSARVWDRGLGTEAFF.

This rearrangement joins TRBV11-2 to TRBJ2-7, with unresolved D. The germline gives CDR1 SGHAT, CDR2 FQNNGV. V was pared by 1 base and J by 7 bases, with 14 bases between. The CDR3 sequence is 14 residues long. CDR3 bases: TGTGCCAGCAGCTTAGTGGACGGGCTACGGGAGCAGTACTTC. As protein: CASSLVDGLREQYF.

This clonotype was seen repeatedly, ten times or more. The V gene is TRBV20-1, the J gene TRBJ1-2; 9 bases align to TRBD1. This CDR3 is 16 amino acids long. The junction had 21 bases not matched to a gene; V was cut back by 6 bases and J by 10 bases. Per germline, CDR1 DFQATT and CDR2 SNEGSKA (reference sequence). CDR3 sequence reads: CSAVGRGTGRIGDYTF. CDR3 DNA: TGCAGTGCCGTAGGCCGGGGGACAGGGCGGATAGGTGACTACACCTTC.

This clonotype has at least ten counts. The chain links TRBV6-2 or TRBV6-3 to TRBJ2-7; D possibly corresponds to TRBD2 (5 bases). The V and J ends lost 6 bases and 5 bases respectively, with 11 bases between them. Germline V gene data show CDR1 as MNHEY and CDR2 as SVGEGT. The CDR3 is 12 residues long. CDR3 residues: CASRTPGNEQYF. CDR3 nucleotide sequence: TGTGCCAGCAGAACACCCGGGAACGAGCAGTACTTC.

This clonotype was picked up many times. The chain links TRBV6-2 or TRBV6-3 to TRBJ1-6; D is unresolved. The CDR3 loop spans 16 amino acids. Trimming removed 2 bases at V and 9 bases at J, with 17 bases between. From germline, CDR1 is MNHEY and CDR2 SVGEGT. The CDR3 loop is CASSYGWEFASSPLHF. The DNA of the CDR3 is TGTGCCAGCAGTTACGGGTGGGAATTCGCCTCTTCACCCCTCCACTTT.

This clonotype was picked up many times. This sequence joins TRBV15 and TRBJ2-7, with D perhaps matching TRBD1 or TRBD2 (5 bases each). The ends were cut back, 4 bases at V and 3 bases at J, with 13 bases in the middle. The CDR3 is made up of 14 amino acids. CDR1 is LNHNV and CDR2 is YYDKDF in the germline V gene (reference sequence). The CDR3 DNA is TGTGCCACCAGCATGGGGACGGACGACTACGAGCAGTACTTC. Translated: CATSMGTDDYEQYF. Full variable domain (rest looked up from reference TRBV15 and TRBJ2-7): DAMVIQNPRYQVTQFGKPVTLSCSQTLNHNVMYWYQQKSSQAPKLLFHYYDKDFNNEADTPDNFQSRRPNTSFCFLDIRSPGLGDTAMYLCATSMGTDDYEQYFGPGTRLTVT.

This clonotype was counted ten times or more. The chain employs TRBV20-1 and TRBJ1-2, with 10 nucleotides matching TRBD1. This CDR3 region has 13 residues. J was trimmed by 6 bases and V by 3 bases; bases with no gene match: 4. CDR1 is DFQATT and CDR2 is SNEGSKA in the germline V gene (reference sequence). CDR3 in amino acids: CSARGTGEDGYTF. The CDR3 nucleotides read TGCAGTGCTAGGGGGACAGGGGAGGATGGCTACACCTTC.

The CDR3 is CASSSLGRGPRGEETQYF. CDR3 in DNA: TGTGCCAGCAGTTCCCTAGGCCGGGGCCCTAGGGGGGAGGAGACCCAGTACTTC. The chain employs TRBV6-5 and TRBJ2-5; TRBD1 or TRBD2 may be the D gene (6 bases each). The germline CDR1 and CDR2 sequences are MNHEY and SVGAGI. V was cut by 4 bases and J by 5 bases, with 26 bases left in between. The CDR3 consists of 18 residues.

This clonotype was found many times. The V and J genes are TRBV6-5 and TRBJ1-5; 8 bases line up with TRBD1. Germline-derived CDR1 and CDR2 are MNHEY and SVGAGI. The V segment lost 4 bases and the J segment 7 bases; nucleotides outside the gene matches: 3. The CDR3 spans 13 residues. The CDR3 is CASSSAGGQPQHF. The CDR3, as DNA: TGTGCCAGCAGTTCCGCAGGGGGCCAGCCCCAGCATTTT.

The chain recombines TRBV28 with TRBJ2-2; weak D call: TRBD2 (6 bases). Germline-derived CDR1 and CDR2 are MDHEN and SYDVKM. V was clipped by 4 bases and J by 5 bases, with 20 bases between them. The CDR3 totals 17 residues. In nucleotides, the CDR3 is TGTGCCAGCAGTTACCCATACGCCGGGGGAAGGACCGGGGAGCTGTTTTTT. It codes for CASSYPYAGGRTGELFF.

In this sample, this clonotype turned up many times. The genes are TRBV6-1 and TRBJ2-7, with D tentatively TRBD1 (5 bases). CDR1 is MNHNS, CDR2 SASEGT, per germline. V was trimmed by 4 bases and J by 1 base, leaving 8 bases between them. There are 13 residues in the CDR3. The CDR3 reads CASSATVSYEQYF. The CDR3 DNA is TGTGCCAGCAGTGCGACAGTGTCCTACGAGCAGTACTTC.

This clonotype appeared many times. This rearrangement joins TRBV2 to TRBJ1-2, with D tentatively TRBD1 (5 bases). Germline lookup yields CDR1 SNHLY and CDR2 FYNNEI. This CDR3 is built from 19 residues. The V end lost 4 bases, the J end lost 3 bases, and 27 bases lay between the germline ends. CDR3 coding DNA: TGTGCCAGCAGTGTGGGGCTGTTGGTTAGCAGTTTTAAGGACTATGGCTACACCTTC. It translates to CASSVGLLVSSFKDYGYTF.